The 27 T cell receptor beta chains below were found in one sample sequenced in a study of T-cell reconstitution after alpha-beta-depleted transplantation in children. Unique molecular identifiers tagged the TCRbeta library. In TCRdb, the PCR reads were re-called with MiXCR into one record per CDR3 protein. The sample shows 550,000 to 600,000 distinct CDR3 sequences, roughly 23% of them seen only once. This specimen was PBMCs, mostly from graft donor cells, taken 360 days after TCRalphabeta/CD19-depleted stem cell transplant. The receptors derive from a boy less than two years old who had a stem cell transplant for acute myeloid leukemia, so the T cells may come from the graft donor.

This chain links TRBV19 with TRBJ2-5, with D perhaps TRBD2 (5 bases). Germline values: CDR1 LNHDA, CDR2 SQIVND (reference sequence). The length of the CDR3 is 15 residues. Trimming removed 5 bases at V and 0 bases at J, with 13 bases between. The CDR3 DNA is TGTGCCAGTAGTGGGCGGACTCTGTACCAAGAGACCCAGTACTTC. Amino acid sequence: CASSGRTLYQETQYF.

This clonotype was picked up many times. The chain uses TRBV7-8 and TRBJ2-7, with 10 bases lining up with TRBD1. This CDR3 comprises 16 residues. CDR1 and CDR2 from the germline V gene are SGHVS and FQNEAQ. The trim removed 0 bases at V and 5 bases at J, leaving 7 bases unmatched. CDR3 DNA: TGTGCCAGCAGCTTAGCTCTCGGGACAGGGGTCAACGAGCAGTACTTC. Protein: CASSLALGTGVNEQYF.

The rearrangement links TRBV6-5 to TRBJ2-4; perhaps TRBD2 as D (6 bases). Germline CDR1 reads MNHEY; CDR2 reads SVGAGI. V gave up 3 bases and J gave up 0 bases, with 12 bases separating them. The CDR3 consists of 16 residues. CDR3 coding DNA: TGTGCCAGCAGTTATTGGGGGGATGGAGCCAAAAACATTCAGTACTTC. Its protein product is CASSYWGDGAKNIQYF.

The chain employs TRBV7-2 and TRBJ2-3; D remains ambiguous. Per the germline V gene, CDR1 is SGHTA and CDR2 is FQGNSA. Trimming took off 3 bases at V and 5 bases at J, with 9 bases between the two ends. The CDR3 has 13 residues. CDR3 sequence: CASSFGFIDTQYF. Here the CDR3 DNA reads TGTGCCAGCAGCTTCGGCTTCATAGATACGCAGTATTTT. The full variable domain, in which reference TRBV7-2 and TRBJ2-3 provide the parts outside the CDR3, is GAGVSQSPSNKVTEKGKDVELRCDPISGHTALYWYRQSLGQGLEFLIYFQGNSAPDKSGLPSDRFSAERTGGSVSTLTIQRTQQEDSAVYLCASSFGFIDTQYFGPGTRLTVL.

This clonotype occurred many times. The germline gene is not matched at one end of the junction; a read error may be the cause. V is TRBV6-6 and J is TRBJ2-7; 9 bases are a match to TRBD1. Germline V lookup: CDR1 MNHNY, CDR2 SVGAGI (reference sequence). The CDR3 is 13 residues long. CDR3 region: CASTLSTGTGIDF. The CDR3 DNA reads as TGTGCCAGCACCCTCTCAACCGGGACAGGGATCGACTTC.

V gene TRBV5-1 combines with J gene TRBJ2-2; 8 bases line up with TRBD1. Trimming at V came to 7 bases and at J to 3 bases, leaving 14 bases not matched to a gene. Germline V lookup: CDR1 SGHRS, CDR2 YFSETQ. The CDR3 spans 17 residues. The CDR3 loop reads CASSEQGAMGDTGELFF. The CDR3 DNA reads TGCGCCAGCTCGGAGCAGGGGGCTATGGGCGACACCGGGGAGCTGTTTTTT. Combining the CDR3 with reference TRBV5-1 and TRBJ2-2 gives the whole variable domain KAGVTQTPRYLIKTRGQQVTLSCSPISGHRSVSWYQQTPGQGLQFLFEYFSETQRNKGNFPGRFSGRQFSNSRSEMNVSTLELGDSALYLCASSEQGAMGDTGELFFGEGSRLTVL.

This clonotype has ten or more counts. The CDR3 sequence is CASSLGRYRYNEQFF. CDR3 DNA: TGTGCCAGCAGCTTGGGACGATACAGGTATAATGAGCAGTTCTTC. J is TRBJ2-1 and V is TRBV5-8; the D gene is possibly TRBD1 (5 bases). Germline V lookup: CDR1 SGHTS, CDR2 YDEGEE. The CDR3 is 15 residues long. The V end lost 0 bases, the J end lost 7 bases, and 14 bases lay between the germline ends.

This clonotype was recorded at least ten times. The chain has TRBV7-2 and TRBJ2-7; D gene unclear. Germline V gene sequence: CDR1 SGHTA, CDR2 FQGNSA. This CDR3 is built from 14 residues. V was cut by 2 bases and J by 3 bases, with 11 bases left in between. The chain's CDR3 is CASSLSRRYYEQYF. The CDR3 DNA reads as TGTGCCAGCAGCTTATCAAGGAGATACTACGAGCAGTACTTC.

This clonotype was recorded many times. The V and J genes are TRBV7-9 and TRBJ1-2; D is possibly TRBD1 (5 bases). This CDR3 is built from 17 residues. The germline V gene encodes CDR1 SEHNR and CDR2 FQNEAQ (reference sequence). The V end was cut by 2 bases, the J end by 1 base, with 17 bases between. The chain's CDR3 is CASSLKWQGPFNYGYTF. The CDR3 DNA reads TGTGCCAGCAGCTTAAAGTGGCAGGGACCTTTTAACTATGGCTACACCTTC. The full variable domain, with the rest looked up from reference TRBV7-9 and TRBJ1-2, is DTGVSQNPRHKITKRGQNVTFRCDPISEHNRLYWYRQTLGQGPEFLTYFQNEAQLEKSRLLSDRFSAERPKGSFSTLEIQRTEQGDSAMYLCASSLKWQGPFNYGYTFGSGTRLTVV.

This clonotype has a count of ten or more. The chain is built from TRBV19 and TRBJ2-1; D is uncertain. This CDR3 has 15 residues. The V gene's germline CDR1 is LNHDA and CDR2 SQIVND (reference sequence). V was cut by 1 base and J by 2 bases, with 9 bases left in between. Written as DNA, the CDR3 is TGTGCCAGTAGTATAGGTCCCGCGACCTACAATGAGCAGTTCTTC. Amino acids: CASSIGPATYNEQFF.

The chain combines TRBV25-1 with TRBJ2-2; maybe TRBD2 (5 bases). This CDR3 spans 17 amino acids. The V end was cut by 6 bases, the J end by 4 bases, with 21 bases between. The V gene's germline CDR1 is MGHDK and CDR2 SYGVNS. The CDR3 DNA sequence: TGTGCCAGCAGCGGAATTGGGAGACGCCGGGGCACCGGGGAGCTGTTTTTT. Translating it yields CASSGIGRRRGTGELFF.

This clonotype has ten or more counts. V is TRBV6-5 and J is TRBJ1-5; the D gene is possibly TRBD1 (5 bases). The CDR3 length is 15 residues. Germline V gene sequence: CDR1 MNHEY, CDR2 SVGAGI. Trimming cost V 2 bases and J 1 base, with 9 bases left between them. Here the CDR3 reads CASSYVQGSNQPQHF. In DNA form, the CDR3 reads TGTGCCAGCAGTTACGTGCAGGGAAGCAATCAGCCCCAGCATTTT.

The rearrangement links TRBV7-8 to TRBJ1-6; 7 positions agree with TRBD1. The V gene's germline CDR1 is SGHVS and CDR2 FQNEAQ. This CDR3 is built from 14 residues. J gave up 9 bases and V 3 bases, and 5 bases lay outside the gene matches. The CDR3 bases are TGTGCCAGCAGCTTTGACAGGGTTCGTTCACCCCTCCACTTT. Translation gives CASSFDRVRSPLHF.

This clonotype was detected a few times. The rearrangement uses TRBV11-2 and TRBJ2-5, with a tentative D call TRBD2 (6 bases). The CDR3 totals 16 residues. Trimming cost V 0 bases and J 0 bases, with 11 bases left between them. Germline lookup yields CDR1 SGHAT and CDR2 FQNNGV. CDR3 nucleotide sequence: TGTGCCAGCAGCTTAGAGCGGGGACTGTACCAAGAGACCCAGTACTTC. This gives the protein CASSLERGLYQETQYF. The entire variable domain, with the rest obtained from reference TRBV11-2 and TRBJ2-5, is as follows: EAGVAQSPRYKIIEKRQSVAFWCNPISGHATLYWYQQILGQGPKLLIQFQNNGVVDDSQLPKDRFSAERLKGVDSTLKIQPAKLEDSAVYLCASSLERGLYQETQYFGPGTRLLVL.

This clonotype was counted many times. The V gene is TRBV5-1, the J gene TRBJ1-1, with 8 nucleotides matching TRBD1. The CDR3 extends over 14 amino acids. V shed 3 bases, J shed 5 bases, and the junction held 6 bases outside the gene matches. Per germline, CDR1 SGHRS and CDR2 YFSETQ. The CDR3 is CASSWGTGRTEAFF. DNA for the CDR3: TGCGCCAGCAGCTGGGGGACAGGAAGAACTGAAGCTTTCTTT.

The genes are TRBV9 and TRBJ1-4; 10 bases agree with TRBD1. In germline, CDR1 is SGDLS, CDR2 YYNGEE. The CDR3 totals 16 residues. Trimming cost V 4 bases and J 4 bases; bases outside gene matches: 7. The CDR3 loop reads CASSINDRGLNEKLFF. Written as DNA, the CDR3 is TGTGCCAGCAGCATCAACGACAGGGGGCTTAATGAAAAACTGTTTTTT.

The V and J genes are TRBV10-3 and TRBJ1-5, with TRBD1 identical over 10 bases. Germline CDR1 reads ENHRY; CDR2 reads SYGVKD. V lost 3 bases to trimming and J lost 2 bases; unmatched junction nucleotides: 1. The CDR3 runs to 15 residues. DNA for the CDR3: TGTGCCATCAGTGAAGGGACAGGGGGCAATCAGCCCCAGCATTTT. It is translated as CAISEGTGGNQPQHF.

The chain links TRBV11-2 to TRBJ2-1; D is unclear. The CDR3 length is 17 residues. Trimming shortened V by 3 bases and J by 1 base, and 16 bases separated the two germline ends. Germline V gives CDR1 SGHAT, CDR2 FQNNGV. This chain's CDR3 is CASSLRLALESYNEQFF. The CDR3 DNA reads TGTGCCAGCAGCTTGAGACTGGCATTGGAGTCCTACAATGAGCAGTTCTTC. Full variable domain (remainder filled in from reference TRBV11-2 and TRBJ2-1): EAGVAQSPRYKIIEKRQSVAFWCNPISGHATLYWYQQILGQGPKLLIQFQNNGVVDDSQLPKDRFSAERLKGVDSTLKIQPAKLEDSAVYLCASSLRLALESYNEQFFGPGTRLTVL.

The sample holds many counts of this clonotype. CDR3 DNA: TGCAGTGCTAGAGGATTCGGGCAGGGCTTCTACGAGCAGTACTTC. Encoded protein: CSARGFGQGFYEQYF. The genes are TRBV20-1 and TRBJ2-7, with D possibly matching TRBD1 (5 bases). V gave up 1 base and J gave up 3 bases, with 16 bases separating them. The CDR3 is made up of 15 amino acids. The germline CDR1 and CDR2 sequences are DFQATT and SNEGSKA (reference sequence).

CDR3 coding DNA: TGTGCCAGCAGTTACTCGTCCGACTCCTCCTCCTACGAGCAGTACTTC. Its protein is CASSYSSDSSSYEQYF. This chain connects TRBV6-5 to TRBJ2-7; D uncertain. Germline loops: CDR1 MNHEY, CDR2 SVGAGI. This CDR3 has 16 amino acids. V gave up 0 bases and J gave up 0 bases, with 12 bases separating them.

This clonotype came up many times. The gene calls are TRBV20-1 and TRBJ1-1; unclear D gene. The CDR3 has 11 residues. The germline V gene has CDR1 DFQATT and CDR2 SNEGSKA (reference sequence). Trimming removed 3 bases at V and 7 bases at J, with 9 bases between. The CDR3 DNA reads TGCAGTGCTAGGCCGGGCCGTGAAGCTTTCTTT. Translated, it gives CSARPGREAFF.

There are many counts of this clonotype. The genes are TRBV7-9 and TRBJ2-3; 9 bases line up with TRBD2. Germline assignment: CDR1 SEHNR and CDR2 FQNEAQ (reference sequence). J gave up 5 bases and V 3 bases, and 6 bases lay outside the gene matches. The CDR3 totals 15 residues. The CDR3 DNA follows: TGTGCCAGCAGCTTGCGGGGGGGCGATAGAGATACGCAGTATTTT. Its protein is CASSLRGGDRDTQYF.

The chain uses TRBV12-3 or TRBV12-4 and TRBJ1-1; D gene ambiguous. The CDR3 length is 12 residues. Trimming left V 3 bases short and J 14 bases short, with 16 bases between. CDR3 amino acids: CASSFVRVLAFF. CDR3 nucleotides: TGTGCCAGCAGTTTCGTCCGGGTATTAGCGTTCTTT.

This clonotype was observed a few times. The chain carries TRBV29-1 and TRBJ2-5; either TRBD1 or TRBD2 may supply D (5 bases each). The CDR3 is 12 amino acids. Trimming removed 7 bases at V and 4 bases at J, with 13 bases between. Per germline, CDR1 SQVTM and CDR2 ANQGSEA. The CDR3 loop reads CSAGLPGETQYF. In DNA, the CDR3 is TGCAGCGCGGGGCTTCCCGGAGAGACCCAGTACTTC.

The V and J genes are TRBV12-3 or TRBV12-4 and TRBJ1-1; no definite D call. The CDR3 loop spans 11 amino acids. The V end was cut by 3 bases, the J end by 11 bases, with 10 bases between. CDR3 amino acids: CASSFSLWAFF. CDR3 DNA sequence: TGTGCCAGCAGTTTCAGCCTTTGGGCTTTCTTT.

In its sample, this clonotype was seen many times. This chain joins TRBV10-3 and TRBJ1-3, with a weak D call TRBD1 (6 bases). Germline V gives CDR1 ENHRY, CDR2 SYGVKD. This CDR3 contains 14 residues. Trimming removed 11 bases at V and 0 bases at J, with 14 bases between. The CDR3 here is CASGDRHSGNTIYF. The CDR3 DNA reads as TGTGCCTCCGGAGACAGGCACTCTGGAAACACCATATATTTT.

The chain has TRBV20-1 and TRBJ2-7, with D possibly called TRBD1 or TRBD2 (5 bases each). Trimming cost V 6 bases and J 2 bases, with 11 bases left between them. The germline CDR1 and CDR2 sequences are DFQATT and SNEGSKA (reference sequence). The CDR3 is 12 residues long. The DNA of the CDR3 is TGCAGTGCCCAAGGGACCGCCTACGAGCAGTACGTC. This translates into CSAQGTAYEQYV.